A selection of T cell receptor beta chains follows, all from one sample in a study of blood T cells in healthy people across ages. Using its own MiXCR run on the 5' RACE reads, TCRdb lists one record per CDR3 protein. Here the sample spans fewer than 750,000 distinct CDR3 sequences, under 65% being singletons. Material for sequencing was blood. Receptors originate from a woman older than 75 in good health. Each CDR3 is given with its conserved first and last residue. The D gene is left open where the match is weak. For some rows the clone size is stated as once, few or many, or as a class when expanded; others skip it.

j_call | clone_size | v_call | d_call | cdr3_aa | cdr3_nt
TRBJ2-5 | . | TRBV12-3/TRBV12-4 | . | CASSFTQYQETQYF | TGTGCCAGCAGTTTCACTCAGTACCAAGAGACCCAGTACTTC
TRBJ1-2 | few | TRBV6-6 | TRBD1 | CASSGGQGERGYGYTF | TGTGCCAGCAGTGGGGGACAGGGCGAGCGGGGCTATGGCTACACCTTC
TRBJ2-5 | . | TRBV7-2 | . | CASSFQTARETQYF | TGTGCCAGCAGCTTCCAGACAGCTCGAGAGACCCAGTACTTC
TRBJ2-2 | few | TRBV12-3/TRBV12-4 | . | CASIPSTGELFF | TGTGCCAGCATCCCCTCCACCGGGGAGCTGTTTTTT
TRBJ2-1 | once | TRBV5-1 | TRBD2 | CASSPLAGGMNEQFF | TGCGCCAGCAGCCCCCTAGCGGGAGGAATGAATGAGCAGTTCTTC
TRBJ2-3 | few | TRBV18 | . | CASSETADTQYF | TGTGCCAGCTCGGAAACAGCAGATACGCAGTATTTT
TRBJ2-5 | . | TRBV19 | . | CASSPPDGQETQYF | TGTGCCAGTAGTCCCCCGGACGGGCAAGAGACCCAGTACTTC
TRBJ2-1 | many | TRBV7-3 | . | CASRPRQGSYNEQFF | TGTGCCAGCAGGCCCCGGCAGGGTAGCTACAATGAGCAGTTCTTC
TRBJ1-3 | . | TRBV7-4 | TRBD1 | CASNSPGQGYGNTIYF | TGTGCCAGCAACTCTCCGGGACAGGGATATGGAAACACCATATATTTT
TRBJ1-6 | few | TRBV10-2 | . | CASSESSSYNSPLHF | TGCGCCAGCAGTGAGTCGAGCTCCTATAATTCACCCCTCCACTTT
TRBJ2-7 | . | TRBV20-1 | TRBD1 | CSARTGERPEQYF | TGCAGTGCCCGGACAGGGGAACGTCCCGAGCAGTACTTC
TRBJ2-7 | few | TRBV3-1 | . | CASSGPSSYEQYF | TGTGCCAGCTCGGGGCCGAGCTCCTACGAGCAGTACTTC
TRBJ2-2 | . | TRBV12-3/TRBV12-4 | TRBD2 | CASSDSEKRGRNTGELFF | TGTGCCAGCAGTGATTCGGAAAAGCGGGGGCGAAACACCGGGGAGCTGTTTTTT
TRBJ2-7 | . | TRBV5-1 | . | CASSAEGQRGEQYF | TGCGCCAGCAGCGCGGAGGGTCAACGAGGCGAGCAGTACTTC
TRBJ2-3 | . | TRBV24-1 | . | CATSPRPPDEGADTQYF | TGTGCCACCAGCCCCCGGCCCCCGGACGAAGGTGCAGATACGCAGTATTTT
TRBJ1-2 | many | TRBV12-3/TRBV12-4 | . | CASRTGDGPNYGYTF | TGTGCCAGCAGGACCGGGGACGGGCCAAACTATGGCTACACCTTC
TRBJ2-5 | many | TRBV5-1 | . | CASTIWGQETQYF | TGCGCCAGCACCATCTGGGGACAAGAGACCCAGTACTTC
TRBJ2-7 | . | TRBV7-3 | . | CASFGGDTTYEQYF | TGTGCCAGCTTTGGAGGGGATACGACCTACGAGCAGTACTTC
TRBJ2-7 | . | TRBV29-1 | TRBD1 | CSVEGADRGTNGSYEQYF | TGCAGCGTTGAAGGGGCCGACAGGGGAACTAACGGTAGCTACGAGCAGTACTTC
TRBJ2-3 | . | TRBV12-3/TRBV12-4 | TRBD1 | CASSLEGGSGDTQYF | TGTGCCAGCAGTTTAGAAGGGGGCTCTGGAGATACGCAGTATTTT
TRBJ2-5 | . | TRBV20-1 | TRBD1 | CSIPTGEQETQYF | TGCAGTATCCCGACAGGGGAACAAGAGACCCAGTACTTC
TRBJ1-5 | few | TRBV15 | TRBD1 | CATSRDSGTGVGNQPQHF | TGTGCCACCAGCAGAGATTCGGGGACAGGGGTCGGCAATCAGCCCCAGCATTTT
TRBJ2-4 | once | TRBV28 | . | CVSSIIRLAKNIQYF | TGTGTCAGCAGCATTATCCGATTAGCCAAAAACATTCAGTACTTC
TRBJ1-6 | . | TRBV20-1 | . | CSARGAGARLALHF | TGCAGTGCTAGAGGAGCAGGGGCCAGGTTGGCCCTCCACTTT
TRBJ1-1 | many | TRBV6-2/TRBV6-3 | . | CASSRPPGPTANTEAFF | TGTGCCAGCAGCCGTCCTCCTGGGCCTACTGCGAACACTGAAGCTTTCTTT
TRBJ1-4 | many | TRBV20-1 | . | CSATGGEKLFF | TGCAGTGCAACGGGGGGGGAAAAACTGTTTTTT
TRBJ1-2 | many | TRBV25-1 | . | CASSDLTGGISYTF | TGTGCCAGCAGTGACCTGACAGGAGGGATCAGCTACACCTTC
TRBJ2-4 | many | TRBV7-2 | . | CASSLETPNKYF | TGTGCCAGCAGCTTAGAAACCCCAAATAAGTACTTC
TRBJ2-5 | . | TRBV7-2 | . | CASRLGGNQETQYF | TGTGCCAGCCGACTAGGGGGGAACCAAGAGACCCAGTACTTC
TRBJ2-1 | . | TRBV3-1 | TRBD2 | CASSQTGGTQFF | TGTGCCAGCAGCCAGACCGGGGGGACCCAGTTCTTC
TRBJ2-3 | . | TRBV10-2 | TRBD2 | CASSDPAGGPTDTQYF | TGCGCCAGCAGTGACCCAGCGGGAGGGCCCACAGATACGCAGTATTTT
TRBJ1-2 | many | TRBV29-1 | TRBD1 | CSVDTGARGYTF | TGCAGCGTAGATACAGGGGCGAGAGGCTACACCTTC
TRBJ1-5 | . | TRBV5-6 | . | CASSLDPGQPQHF | TGTGCCAGCAGCTTGGACCCAGGCCAGCCCCAGCATTTT
TRBJ2-2 | . | TRBV7-3 | . | CASSLTGTTGELFF | TGTGCCAGCAGCCTGACAGGGACTACCGGGGAGCTGTTTTTT
TRBJ1-5 | . | TRBV27 | . | CASSARATLGTNQPQHF | TGTGCCAGCAGTGCCCGGGCTACACTGGGCACTAATCAGCCCCAGCATTTT
TRBJ2-5 | . | TRBV20-1 | . | CSARGPLALRMGETQYF | TGCAGTGCTAGGGGCCCGTTAGCCCTCCGGATGGGAGAGACCCAGTACTTC